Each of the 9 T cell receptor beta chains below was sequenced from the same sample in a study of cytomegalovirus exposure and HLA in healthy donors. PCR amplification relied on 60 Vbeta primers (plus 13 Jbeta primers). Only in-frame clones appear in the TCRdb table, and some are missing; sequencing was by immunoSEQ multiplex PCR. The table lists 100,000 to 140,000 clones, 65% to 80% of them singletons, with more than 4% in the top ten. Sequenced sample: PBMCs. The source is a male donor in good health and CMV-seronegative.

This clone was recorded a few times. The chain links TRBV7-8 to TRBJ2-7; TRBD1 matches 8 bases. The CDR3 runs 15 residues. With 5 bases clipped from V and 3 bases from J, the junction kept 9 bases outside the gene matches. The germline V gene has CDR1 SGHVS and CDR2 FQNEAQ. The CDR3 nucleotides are TGTGCCAGCAGCCCGACAGGGGACGATCGCTACGAGCAGTACTTC. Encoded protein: CASSPTGDDRYEQYF.

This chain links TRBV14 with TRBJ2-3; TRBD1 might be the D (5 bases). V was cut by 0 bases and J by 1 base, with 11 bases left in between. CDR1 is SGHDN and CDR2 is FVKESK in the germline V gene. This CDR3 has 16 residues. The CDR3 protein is CASSQDPGLGTDTQYF. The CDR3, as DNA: TGTGCCAGCAGCCAAGATCCAGGGCTTGGCACAGATACGCAGTATTTT.

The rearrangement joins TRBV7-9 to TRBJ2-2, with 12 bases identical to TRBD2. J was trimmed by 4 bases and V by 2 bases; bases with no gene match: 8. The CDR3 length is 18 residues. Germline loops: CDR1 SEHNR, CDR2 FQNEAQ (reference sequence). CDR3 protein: CASSLPGLAGGVTGELFF. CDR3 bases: TGTGCCAGCAGCTTACCGGGGCTAGCGGGAGGGGTCACCGGGGAGCTGTTTTTT.

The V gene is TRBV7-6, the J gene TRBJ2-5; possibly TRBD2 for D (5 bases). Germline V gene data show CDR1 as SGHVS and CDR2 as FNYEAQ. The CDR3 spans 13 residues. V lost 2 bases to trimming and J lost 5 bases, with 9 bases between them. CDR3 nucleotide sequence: TGTGCCAGCAGCTTACAACAGCGGGAGACCCAGTACTTC. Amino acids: CASSLQQRETQYF.

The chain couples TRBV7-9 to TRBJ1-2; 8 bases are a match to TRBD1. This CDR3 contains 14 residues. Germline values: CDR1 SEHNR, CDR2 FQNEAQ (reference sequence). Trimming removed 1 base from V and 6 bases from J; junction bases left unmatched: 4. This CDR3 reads CASSLGDRGDGYTF. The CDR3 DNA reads TGTGCCAGCAGCTTAGGAGACAGGGGCGATGGCTACACCTTC.

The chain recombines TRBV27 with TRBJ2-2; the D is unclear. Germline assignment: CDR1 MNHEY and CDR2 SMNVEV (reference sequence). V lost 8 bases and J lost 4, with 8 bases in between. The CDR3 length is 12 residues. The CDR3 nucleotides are TGTGCCAGCGGCCTTCTCACCGGGGAGCTGTTTTTT. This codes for CASGLLTGELFF.

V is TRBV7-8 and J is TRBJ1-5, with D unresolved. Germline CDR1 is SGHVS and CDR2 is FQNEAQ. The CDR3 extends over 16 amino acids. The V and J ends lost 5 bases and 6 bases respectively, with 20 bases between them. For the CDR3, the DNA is TGTGCCAGCAGCCAGGCGAATTCGGGGTACGTTCAGCCCCAGCATTTT. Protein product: CASSQANSGYVQPQHF.

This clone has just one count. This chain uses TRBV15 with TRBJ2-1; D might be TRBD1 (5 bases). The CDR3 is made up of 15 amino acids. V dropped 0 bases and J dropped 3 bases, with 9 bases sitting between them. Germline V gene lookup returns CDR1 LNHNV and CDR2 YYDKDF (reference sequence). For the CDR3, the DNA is TGTGCCACCAGCAGAGAGGCAGGGATCTACAATGAGCAGTTCTTC. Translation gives CATSREAGIYNEQFF.

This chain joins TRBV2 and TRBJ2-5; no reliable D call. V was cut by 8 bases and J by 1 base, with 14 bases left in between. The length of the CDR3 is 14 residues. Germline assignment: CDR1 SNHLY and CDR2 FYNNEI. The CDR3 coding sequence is TGTGCCAGCGAAGTTAGCCTCGCCCAAGAGACCCAGTACTTC. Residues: CASEVSLAQETQYF.